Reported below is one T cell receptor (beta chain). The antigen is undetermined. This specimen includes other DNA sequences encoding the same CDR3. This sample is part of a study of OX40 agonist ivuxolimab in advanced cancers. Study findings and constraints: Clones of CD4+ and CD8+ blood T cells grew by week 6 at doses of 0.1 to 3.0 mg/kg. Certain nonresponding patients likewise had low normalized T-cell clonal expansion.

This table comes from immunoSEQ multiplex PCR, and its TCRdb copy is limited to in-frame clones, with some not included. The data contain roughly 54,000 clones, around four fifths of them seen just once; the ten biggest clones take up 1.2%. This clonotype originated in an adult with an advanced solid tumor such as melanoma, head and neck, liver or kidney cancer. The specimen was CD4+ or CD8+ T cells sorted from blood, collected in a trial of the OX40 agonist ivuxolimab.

The CDR3: CASSLAGPSYNEQFF. The CDR3 DNA sequence: TGTGCCAGCAGCTTGGCGGGGCCCTCCTACAATGAGCAGTTCTTC. The chain recombines TRBV5-4 with TRBJ2-1; either TRBD1 or TRBD2 may supply D (5 bases each). Trimming cost V 0 bases and J 0 bases, with 7 bases left between them. This CDR3 contains 15 residues. From germline, CDR1 is SGHNT and CDR2 YYREEE (reference sequence).